What follows are 13 T cell receptor beta chains derived from one specimen sequenced in a study of T cell responses to AZD1222 COVID-19 vaccine (dated by TCRdb to about 2021). This specimen's time point label, interpreted: baseline before first vaccination. The library came from the immunoSEQ multiplex PCR assay. Held by TCRdb, this immuneACCESS table contains in-frame sequences only and omits some clones. Under half of the omission traces to an unresolved V gene where checked; the cause of the rest is unknown. The sample yields some 150,000 clones; 85% to 95% were counted once. About 8.6% of the sample is held by the ten biggest clonotypes. This sample comprised peripheral blood, obtained on day 0 of AZD1222 vaccination. The receptors shown here come from an adult in good health.

The rearrangement joins TRBV30 to TRBJ1-3; D may be TRBD1 (5 bases). V was trimmed by 0 bases and J by 3 bases, leaving 12 bases between them. CDR3 length equals 15 residues. CDR1 is GTSNPN and CDR2 is SVGIG in the germline V gene (reference sequence). CDR3 in amino acids: CAWSVGRGIGNTIYF. The DNA of the CDR3 is TGTGCCTGGAGTGTAGGCCGGGGGATTGGAAACACCATATATTTT.

The rearrangement joins TRBV4-2 to TRBJ2-1, with 15 bases aligning to TRBD2. The CDR3 is 16 amino acids. Looked up from germline, CDR1 is LGHNA and CDR2 is YNFKEQ. V was pared by 3 bases and J by 15 bases, with 12 bases of the junction left unmatched. The CDR3 is CASSQDAGLAGGRVFF. In DNA form, the CDR3 reads TGTGCCAGCAGCCAGGACGCGGGACTAGCGGGGGGCAGGGTGTTCTTC.

The rearrangement links TRBV3-1 (or the pseudogene TRBV3-2) to TRBJ1-5; tentatively, D is TRBD1 (5 bases). This CDR3 is built from 15 residues. Trimming left V 3 bases short and J 1 base short, with 10 bases between. Germline CDR1 LGHDT, CDR2 YNNKEL (reference sequence). The CDR3 protein is CASSQPGPSNQPQHF. CDR3 coding DNA: TGTGCCAGCAGCCAGCCGGGACCCAGCAATCAGCCCCAGCATTTT.

J is TRBJ2-7 and V is TRBV6-5, with TRBD1 matching 8 bases. From germline, CDR1 is MNHEY and CDR2 SVGAGI. The CDR3 is 14 amino acids. After removal of 2 bases from V and 6 bases from J, the junction contained 6 bases not matched to a gene. For the CDR3, the DNA is TGTGCCAGCAGTTACCGTGACGGACAGGGCGAGCAGTACTTC. Translating it yields CASSYRDGQGEQYF.

The chain combines TRBV28 with TRBJ1-2, with D maybe TRBD1 (5 bases). Trimming stripped 5 bases from V and 8 bases from J, with 15 bases between. This CDR3 has 13 residues. Germline V gene data show CDR1 as MDHEN and CDR2 as SYDVKM. As DNA, the CDR3 is TGTGCCAGCAGTGTCAGGGAATCTCGGGGCTACACCTTC. Protein sequence: CASSVRESRGYTF.

The J gene is TRBJ1-2, the V gene TRBV3-1 (or the pseudogene TRBV3-2); D uncertain. The ends were cut back, 0 bases at V and 4 bases at J, with 21 bases in the middle. The length of the CDR3 is 18 residues. CDR1 and CDR2 (germline): LGHDT, YNNKEL (reference sequence). The CDR3 sequence: CASSQDLTLVLDTYGYTF. The CDR3 DNA follows: TGTGCCAGCAGCCAAGATCTCACGTTAGTGTTGGATACCTATGGCTACACCTTC.

The chain links TRBV3-1 (or the pseudogene TRBV3-2) to TRBJ1-6, with D perhaps matching TRBD1 (6 bases). Per germline, CDR1 LGHDT and CDR2 YNNKEL (reference sequence). V gave up 3 bases and J gave up 7 bases, with 13 bases separating them. The length of the CDR3 is 15 residues. The CDR3 nucleotides are TGTGCCAGCAGCCAGCAGGGGTTAGAGAATTCACCCCTCCACTTT. This gives the protein CASSQQGLENSPLHF.

The gene calls are TRBV4-2 and TRBJ2-6, with D possibly matching TRBD2 (6 bases). Per germline, CDR1 LGHNA and CDR2 YNFKEQ. This CDR3 spans 20 amino acids. Trimming cost V 6 bases and J 0 bases, with 24 bases left between them. Written as DNA, the CDR3 is TGTGCCAGCAGTGGGGTGGCAAAGGCGGGGCAAAGCTCTGGGGCCAACGTCCTGACTTTC. Translation gives CASSGVAKAGQSSGANVLTF.

A remark on this clone: Its ends do not fully match the called genes, so a read error is possible. This chain links TRBV19 with TRBJ1-1; D is perhaps TRBD1 (5 bases). In germline, CDR1 is LNHDA, CDR2 SQIVND (reference sequence). CDR3 length: 14 residues. The CDR3 here is CASRMGRGNTEAFF. The CDR3 DNA is TGTGCCAGTCGTATGGGACGGGGGAACACTGAAGCTTTCTTT.

The rearrangement uses TRBV11-3 and TRBJ2-7; D is unresolved. The germline CDR1 and CDR2 sequences are SGHNT and YENEEA. This CDR3 comprises 14 residues. Trimming removed 5 bases from V and 4 bases from J, with 15 bases in between. Here the CDR3 reads CASSPPRSGYEQYF. Here the CDR3 DNA reads TGTGCCAGCAGCCCCCCCAGGTCGGGTTACGAGCAGTACTTC.

With respect to this clone: One junction end does not reproduce the germline sequence, and a read error may be involved. The chain has TRBV5-8 and TRBJ1-5; D not certain. CDR1 and CDR2 from the germline V gene are SGHTS and YDEGEE. This CDR3 comprises 15 residues. The CDR3, as DNA: TGTGCCAGCAGCTTGGCACAGCCCGGCAATCGGCCCCAGCATTTT. It is translated as CASSLAQPGNRPQHF.

This chain uses TRBV19 with TRBJ2-3, with 7 bases that match TRBD1. The germline gives CDR1 LNHDA, CDR2 SQIVND (reference sequence). The trim removed 2 bases at V and 1 base at J, leaving 0 bases unmatched. CDR3 length: 14 amino acids. The CDR3 nucleotides read TGTGCCAGTAGTATAACAGGGGGCACAGATACGCAGTATTTT. This translates into CASSITGGTDTQYF.

This rearrangement joins TRBV6-5 to TRBJ1-5; D not certain. V was pared by 2 bases and J by 7 bases, with 9 bases between. The CDR3 is made up of 13 amino acids. Germline V gene lookup returns CDR1 MNHEY and CDR2 SVGAGI. This chain's CDR3 is CASSYGFRQPQHF. The CDR3 DNA reads TGTGCCAGCAGTTACGGGTTTCGACAGCCCCAGCATTTT.